Presented here are 10 T cell receptor beta chains from one specimen sequenced in a study of monozygotic twins with inflammatory bowel disease. TCRdb re-analyzed the 5' RACE reads; it lists each CDR3 protein once, without DNA. The listing records approximately 330,000 distinct CDR3 sequences. What was sequenced was blood. The receptors come from a human donor with ulcerative colitis or Crohn's disease, or a healthy co-twin of an affected twin (not recorded which).

This sequence joins TRBV19 and TRBJ2-3; the TCRdb call, TRBD2, lacks DNA for checking. CDR3 length: 16 residues. Germline V gene sequence: CDR1 LNHDA, CDR2 SQIVND (reference sequence). The CDR3 reads CASSMRLAGGADTQYF.

The V call is TRBV14, the J call TRBJ2-1. The germline gives CDR1 SGHDN, CDR2 FVKESK. This CDR3 spans 13 amino acids. The CDR3 here is CASRDGPYNEQFF. The whole variable domain, remainder taken from reference TRBV14 and TRBJ2-1, is EAGVTQFPSHSVIEKGQTVTLRCDPISGHDNLYWYRRVMGKEIKFLLHFVKESKQDESGMPNNRFLAERTGGTYSTLKVQPAELEDSGVYFCASRDGPYNEQFFGPGTRLTVL.

V gene TRBV2 combines with J gene TRBJ2-7; absent DNA, TCRdb's TRBD1 call cannot be checked. Germline V gene data show CDR1 as SNHLY and CDR2 as FYNNEI. The CDR3 runs 15 residues. CDR3 protein: CASGMGGSSSYEQYF.

This chain joins TRBV6-5 and TRBJ1-2; the D call of TRBD1 rests on TCRdb alone, since no DNA is present to check it. Germline V gene sequence: CDR1 MNHEY, CDR2 SVGAGI. The CDR3 runs to 15 residues. The CDR3 region is CASSYSSSAGEGYTF.

The CDR3: CASRAPGETFQYF. The chain is built from TRBV6-5 and TRBJ2-4; TCRdb picks TRBD1, but there is no DNA to check that call. This CDR3 contains 13 residues. The germline V gene encodes CDR1 MNHEY and CDR2 SVGAGI.

The rearrangement links TRBV3-1 to TRBJ2-3; the TCRdb D gene call, TRBD1, has no DNA to confirm it. The CDR3 totals 18 residues. Per the germline V gene, CDR1 is LGHDT and CDR2 is YNNKEL (reference sequence). The CDR3 is CASSQEDGTPVAGDTQYF.

The chain links TRBV3-1 to TRBJ2-7. CDR1 is LGHDT, CDR2 YNNKEL, per germline (reference sequence). The CDR3 covers 15 residues. CDR3 loop: CASSQDFSSSYEQYF.

V is TRBV29-1 and J is TRBJ2-1. The CDR3 length is 11 residues. Germline V CDR1 and CDR2: SQVTM, ANQGSEA. This CDR3 is CSVPHGMSEFF.

The V call is TRBV20-1, the J call TRBJ2-1. Germline loops: CDR1 DFQATT, CDR2 SNEGSKA (reference sequence). The CDR3 extends over 14 amino acids. The CDR3 is CSARRSHSYNEQFF.

The chain combines TRBV29-1 with TRBJ2-2; as DNA is missing, the TRBD1 call by TCRdb cannot be tested. The CDR3 totals 11 residues. Germline loops: CDR1 SQVTM, CDR2 ANQGSEA. The CDR3 protein is CSGGDTGELFF.